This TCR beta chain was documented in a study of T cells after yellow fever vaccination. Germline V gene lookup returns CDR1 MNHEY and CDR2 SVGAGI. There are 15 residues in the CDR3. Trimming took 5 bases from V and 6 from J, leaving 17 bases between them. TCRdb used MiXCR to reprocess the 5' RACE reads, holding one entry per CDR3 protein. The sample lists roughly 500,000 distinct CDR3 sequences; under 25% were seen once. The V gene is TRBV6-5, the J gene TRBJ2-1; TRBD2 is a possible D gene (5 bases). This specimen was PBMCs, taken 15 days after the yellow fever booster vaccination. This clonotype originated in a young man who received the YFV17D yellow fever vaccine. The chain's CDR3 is CASSNPKAGSNEQFF. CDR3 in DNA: TGTGCCAGCAGTAACCCCAAGGCGGGCTCCAATGAGCAGTTCTTC.